This T cell receptor beta chain was sequenced during a study of neoadjuvant nivolumab and ipilimumab in lung cancer. Assay: immunoSEQ multiplex PCR; the TCRdb copy retains only in-frame clones and omits some. Of roughly 39,000 clones listed, 75% to 90% are singletons. After removal of 7 bases from V and 3 bases from J, the junction contained 8 bases not matched to a gene. The germline CDR1 and CDR2 sequences are SQVTM and ANQGSEA. This CDR3 spans 14 amino acids. This sample comprised peripheral blood, obtained before neoadjuvant nivolumab, alone or with ipilimumab. The TCR sequence derives from an adult with non-small cell lung cancer. The chain is built from TRBV29-1 and TRBJ2-1, with TRBD2 matching 8 bases. For the CDR3, the DNA is TGCAGCGGAACCAGCGGGAGAGACTACAATGAGCAGTTCTTC. Encoded protein: CSGTSGRDYNEQFF.